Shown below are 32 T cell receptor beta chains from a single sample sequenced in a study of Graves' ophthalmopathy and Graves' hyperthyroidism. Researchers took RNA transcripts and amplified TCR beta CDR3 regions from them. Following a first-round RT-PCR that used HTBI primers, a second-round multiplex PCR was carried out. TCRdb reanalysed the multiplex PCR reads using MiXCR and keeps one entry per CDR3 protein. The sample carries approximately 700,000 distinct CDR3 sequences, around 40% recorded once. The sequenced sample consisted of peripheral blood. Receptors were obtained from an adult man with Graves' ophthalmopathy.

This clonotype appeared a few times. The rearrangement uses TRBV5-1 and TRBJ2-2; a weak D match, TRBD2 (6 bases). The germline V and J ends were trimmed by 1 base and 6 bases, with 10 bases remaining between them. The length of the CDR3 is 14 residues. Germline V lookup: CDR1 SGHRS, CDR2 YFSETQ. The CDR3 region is CASSLTLAAGELFF. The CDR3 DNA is TGCGCCAGCAGCTTGACCTTAGCGGCCGGGGAGCTGTTTTTT.

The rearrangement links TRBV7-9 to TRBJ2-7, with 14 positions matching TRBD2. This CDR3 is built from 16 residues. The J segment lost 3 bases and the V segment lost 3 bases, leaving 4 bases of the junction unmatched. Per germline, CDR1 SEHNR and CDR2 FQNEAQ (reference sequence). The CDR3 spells CASSLAGLAGVYEQYF. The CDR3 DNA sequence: TGTGCCAGCAGCTTGGCGGGACTAGCGGGAGTCTACGAGCAGTACTTC.

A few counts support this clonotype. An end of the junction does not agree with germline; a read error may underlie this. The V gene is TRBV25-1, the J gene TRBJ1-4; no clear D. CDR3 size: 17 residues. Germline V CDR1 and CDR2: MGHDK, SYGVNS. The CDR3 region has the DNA TGTGCCAGCAGTTTCGATCCCGCGGGCCCAACGAATGAAAAACTGTTTTTT. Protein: CASSFDPAGPTNEKLFF.

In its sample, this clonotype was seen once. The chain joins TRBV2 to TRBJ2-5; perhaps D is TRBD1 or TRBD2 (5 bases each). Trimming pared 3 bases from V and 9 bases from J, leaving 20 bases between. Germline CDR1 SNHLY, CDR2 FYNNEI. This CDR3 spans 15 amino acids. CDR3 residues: CASSDYGASNQPQYF. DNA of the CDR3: TGTGCCAGCAGTGATTACGGGGCGAGCAATCAGCCCCAGTACTTC.

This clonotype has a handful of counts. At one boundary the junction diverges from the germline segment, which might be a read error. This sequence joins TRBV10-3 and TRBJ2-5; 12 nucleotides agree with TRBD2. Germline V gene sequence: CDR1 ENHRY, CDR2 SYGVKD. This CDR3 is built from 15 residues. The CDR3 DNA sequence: TGTGCCAGCAGTGTGACTAGCGGGGGCCAAGAGACCCAGTACTTC. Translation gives CASSVTSGGQETQYF.

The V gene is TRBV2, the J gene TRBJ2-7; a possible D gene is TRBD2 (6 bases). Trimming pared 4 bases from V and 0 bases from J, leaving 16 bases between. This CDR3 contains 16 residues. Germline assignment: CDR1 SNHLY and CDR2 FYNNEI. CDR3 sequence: CASSVGSGTPSYEQYF. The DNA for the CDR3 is TGTGCCAGCAGTGTGGGCTCCGGGACTCCCTCCTACGAGCAGTACTTC.

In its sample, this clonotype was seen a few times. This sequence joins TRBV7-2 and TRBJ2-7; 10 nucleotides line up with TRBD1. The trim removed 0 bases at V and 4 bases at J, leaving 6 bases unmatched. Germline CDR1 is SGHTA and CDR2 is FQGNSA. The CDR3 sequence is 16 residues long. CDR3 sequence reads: CASSLAFGTGAYEQYF. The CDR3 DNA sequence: TGTGCCAGCAGCTTAGCTTTTGGGACAGGGGCTTACGAGCAGTACTTC.

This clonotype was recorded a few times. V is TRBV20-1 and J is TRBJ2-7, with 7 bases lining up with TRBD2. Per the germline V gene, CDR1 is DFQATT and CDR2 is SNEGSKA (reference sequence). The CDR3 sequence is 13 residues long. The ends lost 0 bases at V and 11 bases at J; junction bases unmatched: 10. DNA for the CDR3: TGCAGTGCTAGAGATGGGACTACCGCGGGGGAGTACTTC. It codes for CSARDGTTAGEYF.

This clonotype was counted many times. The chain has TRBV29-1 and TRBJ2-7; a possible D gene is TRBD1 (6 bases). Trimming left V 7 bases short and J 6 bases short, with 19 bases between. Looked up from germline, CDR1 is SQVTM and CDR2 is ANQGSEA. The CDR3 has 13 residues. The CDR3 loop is CSALGHDRVEQYF. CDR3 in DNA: TGCAGCGCCCTGGGACACGATCGGGTCGAGCAGTACTTC.

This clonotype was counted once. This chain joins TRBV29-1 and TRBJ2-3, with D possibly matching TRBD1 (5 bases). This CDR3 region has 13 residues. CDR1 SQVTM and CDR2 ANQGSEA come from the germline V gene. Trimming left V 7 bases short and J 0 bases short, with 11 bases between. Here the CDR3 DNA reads TGCAGCGCCGACAGCTCCAGCACAGATACGCAGTATTTT. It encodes CSADSSSTDTQYF.

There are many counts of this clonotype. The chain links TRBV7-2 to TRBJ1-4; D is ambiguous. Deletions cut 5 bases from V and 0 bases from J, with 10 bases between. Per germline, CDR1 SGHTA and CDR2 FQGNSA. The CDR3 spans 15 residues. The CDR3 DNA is TGTGCCAGCAGCGCTAGTGGTGCAACTAATGAAAAACTGTTTTTT. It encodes CASSASGATNEKLFF.

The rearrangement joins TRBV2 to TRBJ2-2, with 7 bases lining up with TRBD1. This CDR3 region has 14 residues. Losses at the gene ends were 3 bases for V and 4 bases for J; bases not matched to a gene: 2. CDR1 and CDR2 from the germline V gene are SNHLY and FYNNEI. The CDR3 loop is CASSEYRGTGELFF. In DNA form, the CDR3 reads TGTGCCAGCAGTGAGTACAGGGGCACCGGGGAGCTGTTTTTT.

CDR3: CASSNDRETQYF. The CDR3 bases are TGTGCCAGCAGCAACGACAGGGAGACCCAGTACTTC. The chain has TRBV7-2 and TRBJ2-5, with a tentative D call TRBD1 (6 bases). In germline, CDR1 is SGHTA, CDR2 FQGNSA. V lost 5 bases and J lost 5, with 9 bases in between. The CDR3 has 12 amino acids.

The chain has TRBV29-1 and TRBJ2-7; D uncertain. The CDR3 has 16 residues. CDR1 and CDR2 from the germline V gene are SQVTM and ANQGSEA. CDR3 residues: CSAFPQPYLPNNEQYF. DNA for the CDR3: TGCAGTGCTTTCCCCCAACCCTACCTCCCTAACAACGAGCAGTACTTC.

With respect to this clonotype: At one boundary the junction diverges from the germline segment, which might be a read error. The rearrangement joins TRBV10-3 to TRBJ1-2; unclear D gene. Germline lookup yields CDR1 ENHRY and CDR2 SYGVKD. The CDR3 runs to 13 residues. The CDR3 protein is CASSLGGKNGYTF. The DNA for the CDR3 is TGTGCCAGCAGTTTAGGAGGGAAGAATGGCTACACCTTC.

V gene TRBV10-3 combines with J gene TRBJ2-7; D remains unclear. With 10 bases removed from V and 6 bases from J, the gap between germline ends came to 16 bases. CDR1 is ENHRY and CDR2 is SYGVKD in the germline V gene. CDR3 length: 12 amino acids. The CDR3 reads CASRRLRGEQYF. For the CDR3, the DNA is TGTGCCAGCAGGCGCCTTCGCGGCGAGCAGTACTTC.

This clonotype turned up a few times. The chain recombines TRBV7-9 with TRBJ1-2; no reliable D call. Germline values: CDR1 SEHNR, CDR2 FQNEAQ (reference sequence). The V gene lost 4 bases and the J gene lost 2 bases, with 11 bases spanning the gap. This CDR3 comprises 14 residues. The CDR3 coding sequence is TGTGCCAGCAGCTCCCGTGTGGTGAACTATGGCTACACCTTC. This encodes CASSSRVVNYGYTF.

The CDR3 DNA is TGTGCCAGCAGCCAAGTCCGGGCAGATACGCAGTATTTT. The encoded protein is CASSQVRADTQYF. The V gene is TRBV16, the J gene TRBJ2-3; no definite D call. This CDR3 region has 13 residues. Germline V gene lookup returns CDR1 KGHSY and CDR2 FQNENV. The V and J ends lost 2 bases and 4 bases respectively, with 7 bases between them.

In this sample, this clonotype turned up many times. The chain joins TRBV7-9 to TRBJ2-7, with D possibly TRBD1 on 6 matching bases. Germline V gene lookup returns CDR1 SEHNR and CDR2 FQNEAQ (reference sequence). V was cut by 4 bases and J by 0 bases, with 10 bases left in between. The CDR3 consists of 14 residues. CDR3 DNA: TGTGCCAGCAGCTCATTGACAGGCTCCTACGAGCAGTACTTC. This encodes CASSSLTGSYEQYF.

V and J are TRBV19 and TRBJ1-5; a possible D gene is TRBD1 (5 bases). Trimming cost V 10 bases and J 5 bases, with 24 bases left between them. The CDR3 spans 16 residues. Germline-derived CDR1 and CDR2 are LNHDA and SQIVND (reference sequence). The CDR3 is CATLPTWGWGDQPQHF. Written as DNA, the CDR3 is TGTGCCACTCTTCCCACGTGGGGATGGGGGGATCAGCCCCAGCATTTT. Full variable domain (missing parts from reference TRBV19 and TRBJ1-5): DGGITQSPKYLFRKEGQNVTLSCEQNLNHDAMYWYRQDPGQGLRLIYYSQIVNDFQKGDIAEGYSVSREKKESFPLTVTSAQKNPTAFYLCATLPTWGWGDQPQHFGDGTRLSIL.

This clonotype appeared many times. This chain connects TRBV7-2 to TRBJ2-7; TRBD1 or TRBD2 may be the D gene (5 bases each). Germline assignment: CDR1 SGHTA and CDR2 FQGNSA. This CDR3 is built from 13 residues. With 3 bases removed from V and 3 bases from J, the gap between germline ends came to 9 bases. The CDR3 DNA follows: TGTGCCAGCAGCTTTGGGGGTGACTACGAGCAGTACTTC. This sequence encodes CASSFGGDYEQYF.

The CDR3 DNA sequence: TGTGCCAGTAGTATTGGACAGGGCCCCTCGGGAGATACGCAGTATTTT. It is translated as CASSIGQGPSGDTQYF. This rearrangement joins TRBV25-1 to TRBJ2-3; 8 bases map to TRBD1. With V trimmed by 9 bases and J by 5 bases, 16 bases remained unmatched. The CDR3 is 16 residues long. CDR1 and CDR2 from the germline V gene are MGHDK and SYGVNS. The variable domain in full, with the rest retrieved from reference TRBV25-1 and TRBJ2-3, is EADIYQTPRYLVIGTGKKITLECSQTMGHDKMYWYQQDPGMELHLIHYSYGVNSTEKGDLSSESTVSRIRTEHFPLTLESARPSHTSQYLCASSIGQGPSGDTQYFGPGTRLTVL.

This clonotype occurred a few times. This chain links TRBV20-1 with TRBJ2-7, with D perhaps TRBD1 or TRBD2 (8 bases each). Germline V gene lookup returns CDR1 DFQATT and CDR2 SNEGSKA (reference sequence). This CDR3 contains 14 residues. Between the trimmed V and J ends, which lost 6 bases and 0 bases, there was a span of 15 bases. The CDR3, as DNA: TGCAGTGCCAGGGGGCTAGCGGGCTCCTACGAGCAGTACTTC. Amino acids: CSARGLAGSYEQYF.

In nucleotides, the CDR3 is TGCGCCAGCAGTGAGTCGAGGACAGGGTTCACCTACGAGCAGTACTTC. This gives the protein CASSESRTGFTYEQYF. The chain joins TRBV10-1 to TRBJ2-7; the match to TRBD1 covers 8 bases. CDR3 length: 16 amino acids. The ends lost 0 bases at V and 2 bases at J; junction bases unmatched: 6. Germline V CDR1 and CDR2: WNHNN, SYGVQD (reference sequence).

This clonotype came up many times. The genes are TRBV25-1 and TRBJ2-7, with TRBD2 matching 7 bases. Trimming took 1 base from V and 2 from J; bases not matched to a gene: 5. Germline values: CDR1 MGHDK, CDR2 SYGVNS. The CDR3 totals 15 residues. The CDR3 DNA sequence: TGTGCCAGCAGTGAATTCGGCGGGAGAGCCTACGAGCAGTACTTC. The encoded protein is CASSEFGGRAYEQYF.

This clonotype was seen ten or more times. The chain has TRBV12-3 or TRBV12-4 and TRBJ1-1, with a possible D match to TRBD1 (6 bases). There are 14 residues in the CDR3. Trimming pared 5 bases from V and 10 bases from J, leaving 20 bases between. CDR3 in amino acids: CASSLRDGQRRAFF. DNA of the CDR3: TGTGCCAGCAGTCTGAGAGACGGACAGCGTAGAGCTTTCTTT.

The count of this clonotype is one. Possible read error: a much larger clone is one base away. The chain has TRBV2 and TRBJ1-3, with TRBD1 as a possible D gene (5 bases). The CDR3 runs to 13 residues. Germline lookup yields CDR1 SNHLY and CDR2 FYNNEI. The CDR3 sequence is CARRVETLNTIYF. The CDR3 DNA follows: TGTGCCCGCAGGGTAGAGACTCTTAACACCATATATTTT.

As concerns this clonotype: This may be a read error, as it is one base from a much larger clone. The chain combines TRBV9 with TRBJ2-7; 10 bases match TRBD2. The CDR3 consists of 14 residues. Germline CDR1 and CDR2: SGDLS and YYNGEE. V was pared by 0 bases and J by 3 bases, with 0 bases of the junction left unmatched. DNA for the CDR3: TGTGCCAGCAGCGTAGGGACTAGCGGCTACGAGCAGTACTTC. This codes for CASSVGTSGYEQYF.

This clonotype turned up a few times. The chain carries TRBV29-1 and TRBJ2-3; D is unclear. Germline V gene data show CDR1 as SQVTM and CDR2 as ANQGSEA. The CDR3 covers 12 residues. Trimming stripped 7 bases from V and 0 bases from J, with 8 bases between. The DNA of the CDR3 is TGCAGCGCCAATCCTAGCACAGATACGCAGTATTTT. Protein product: CSANPSTDTQYF.

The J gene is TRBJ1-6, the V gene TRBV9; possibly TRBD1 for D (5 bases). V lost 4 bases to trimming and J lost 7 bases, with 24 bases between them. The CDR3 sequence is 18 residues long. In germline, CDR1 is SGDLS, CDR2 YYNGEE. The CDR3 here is CASSPVSKATGDNSPLHF. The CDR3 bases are TGTGCCAGCAGCCCAGTCAGCAAGGCCACAGGCGACAATTCACCCCTCCACTTT.

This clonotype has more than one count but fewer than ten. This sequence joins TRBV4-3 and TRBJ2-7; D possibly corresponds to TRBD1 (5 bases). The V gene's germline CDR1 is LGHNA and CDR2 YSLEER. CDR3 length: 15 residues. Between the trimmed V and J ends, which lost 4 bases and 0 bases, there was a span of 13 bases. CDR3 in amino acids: CASSLDGANSYEQYF. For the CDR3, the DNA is TGCGCCAGCAGCCTGGATGGGGCAAACTCCTACGAGCAGTACTTC.

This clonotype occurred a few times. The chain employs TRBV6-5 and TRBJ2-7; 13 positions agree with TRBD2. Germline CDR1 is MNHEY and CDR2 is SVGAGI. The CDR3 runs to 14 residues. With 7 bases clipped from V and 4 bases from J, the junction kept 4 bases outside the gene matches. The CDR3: CASTKLAGGYEQYF. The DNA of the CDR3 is TGTGCCAGCACCAAACTAGCGGGAGGGTACGAGCAGTACTTC.